The sequence of this T cell receptor (beta chain) was determined in a study of T cell changes during pregnancy in multiple sclerosis. In germline, CDR1 is SGHTA, CDR2 FQGNSA. Trimming took 5 bases from V and 4 from J; bases not matched to a gene: 5. The CDR3 is 14 residues long. This clone was recorded only once. TCRdb's copy holds only in-frame clones and misses some; the assay was immunoSEQ multiplex PCR. This table has some 60,000 clones, about 88% appearing once. The receptor comes from a female donor in good health, enrolled as a control in a pregnancy study. Sample: peripheral blood, taken in the first trimester of pregnancy. The V gene is TRBV7-2, the J gene TRBJ2-3; TRBD2 aligns across 8 bases. The CDR3 DNA reads TGTGCCAGCAGCCGGGGGGGGGAAGCAGATACGCAGTATTTT. It specifies CASSRGGEADTQYF. Looking up the rest from reference TRBV7-2 and TRBJ2-3 gives the full variable domain: GAGVSQSPSNKVTEKGKDVELRCDPISGHTALYWYRQSLGQGLEFLIYFQGNSAPDKSGLPSDRFSAERTGGSVSTLTIQRTQQEDSAVYLCASSRGGEADTQYFGPGTRLTVL.